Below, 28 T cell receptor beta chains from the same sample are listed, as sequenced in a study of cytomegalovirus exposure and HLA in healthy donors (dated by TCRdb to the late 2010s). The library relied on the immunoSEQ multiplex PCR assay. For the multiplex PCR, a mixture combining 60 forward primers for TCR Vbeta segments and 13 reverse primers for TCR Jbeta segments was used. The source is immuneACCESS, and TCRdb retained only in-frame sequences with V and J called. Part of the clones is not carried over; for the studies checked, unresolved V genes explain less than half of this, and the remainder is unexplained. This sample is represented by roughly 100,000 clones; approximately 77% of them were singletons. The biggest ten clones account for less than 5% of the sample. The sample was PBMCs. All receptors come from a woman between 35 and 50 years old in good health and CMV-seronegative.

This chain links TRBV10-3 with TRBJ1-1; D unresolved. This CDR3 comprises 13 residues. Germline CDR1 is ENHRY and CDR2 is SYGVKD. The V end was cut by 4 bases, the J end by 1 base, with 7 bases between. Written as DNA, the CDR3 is TGTGCCATCAGTGCAATCGGGAACACTGAAGCTTTCTTT. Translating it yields CAISAIGNTEAFF.

The CDR3 sequence is CASSVVFRNTEAFF. CDR3 nucleotide sequence: TGTGCCAGCAGCGTAGTTTTCAGGAACACTGAAGCTTTCTTT. This chain uses TRBV9 with TRBJ1-1; D ambiguous. Germline V gene data show CDR1 as SGDLS and CDR2 as YYNGEE. V was cut by 0 bases and J by 1 base, with 7 bases left in between. The CDR3 has 14 residues.

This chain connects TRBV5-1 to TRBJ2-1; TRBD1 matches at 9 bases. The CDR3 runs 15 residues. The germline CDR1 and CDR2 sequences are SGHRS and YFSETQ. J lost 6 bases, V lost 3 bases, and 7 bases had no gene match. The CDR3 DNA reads TGCGCCAGCAGCTCAGGACAGGGGAACGTCAATGAGCAGTTCTTC. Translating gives CASSSGQGNVNEQFF.

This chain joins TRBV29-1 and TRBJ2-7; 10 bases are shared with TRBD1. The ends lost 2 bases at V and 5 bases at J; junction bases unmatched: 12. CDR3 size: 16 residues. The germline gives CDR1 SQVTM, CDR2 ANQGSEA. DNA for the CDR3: TGCAGCGTTGAAACTCCGGGACAGGGGCCACAGAACGAGCAGTACTTC. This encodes CSVETPGQGPQNEQYF.

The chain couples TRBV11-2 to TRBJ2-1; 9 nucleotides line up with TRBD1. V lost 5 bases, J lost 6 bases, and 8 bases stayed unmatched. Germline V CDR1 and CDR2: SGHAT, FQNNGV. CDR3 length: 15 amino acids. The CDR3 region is CASSLPDRGLNEQFF. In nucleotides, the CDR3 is TGTGCCAGCAGCCTCCCGGACAGGGGTCTCAATGAGCAGTTCTTC.

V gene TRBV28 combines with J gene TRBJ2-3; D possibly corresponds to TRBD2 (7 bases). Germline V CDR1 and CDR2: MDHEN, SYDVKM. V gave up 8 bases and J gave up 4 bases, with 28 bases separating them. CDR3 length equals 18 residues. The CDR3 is CASYPGGGTHQGADTQYF. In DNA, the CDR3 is TGTGCCAGCTATCCGGGGGGCGGCACCCATCAAGGTGCAGATACGCAGTATTTT. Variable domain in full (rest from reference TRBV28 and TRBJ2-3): DVKVTQSSRYLVKRTGEKVFLECVQDMDHENMFWYRQDPGLGLRLIYFSYDVKMKEKGDIPEGYSVSREKKERFSLILESASTNQTSMYLCASYPGGGTHQGADTQYFGPGTRLTVL.

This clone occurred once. Here the CDR3 DNA reads TGCGCCAGCAGCTTGAGGACTCGGAGGGAAGAGACCCAGTACTTC. Its protein is CASSLRTRREETQYF. The chain couples TRBV5-1 to TRBJ2-5; TRBD2 is a possible D gene (6 bases). Deletions cut 1 base from V and 3 bases from J, with 13 bases between. The germline V gene encodes CDR1 SGHRS and CDR2 YFSETQ. The CDR3 has 15 residues.

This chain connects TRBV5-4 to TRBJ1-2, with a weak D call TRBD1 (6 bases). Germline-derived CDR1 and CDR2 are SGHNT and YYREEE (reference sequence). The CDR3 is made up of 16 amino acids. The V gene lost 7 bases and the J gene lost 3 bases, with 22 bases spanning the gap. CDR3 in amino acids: CASRRGGAQADYGYTF. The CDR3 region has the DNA TGTGCCAGCCGTAGGGGGGGCGCCCAGGCAGACTATGGCTACACCTTC.

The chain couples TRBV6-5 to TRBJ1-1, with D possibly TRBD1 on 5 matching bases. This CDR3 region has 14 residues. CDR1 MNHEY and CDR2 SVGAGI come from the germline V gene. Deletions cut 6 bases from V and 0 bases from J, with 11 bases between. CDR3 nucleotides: TGTGCCAGCAGACCAAGACAGCTGAACACTGAAGCTTTCTTT. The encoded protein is CASRPRQLNTEAFF.

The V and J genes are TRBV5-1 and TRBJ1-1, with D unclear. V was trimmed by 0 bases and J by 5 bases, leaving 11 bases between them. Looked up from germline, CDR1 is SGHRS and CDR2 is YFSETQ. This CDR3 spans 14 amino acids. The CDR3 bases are TGCGCCAGCAGCTTGGGCAACCTAAGAACTGAAGCTTTCTTT. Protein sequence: CASSLGNLRTEAFF.

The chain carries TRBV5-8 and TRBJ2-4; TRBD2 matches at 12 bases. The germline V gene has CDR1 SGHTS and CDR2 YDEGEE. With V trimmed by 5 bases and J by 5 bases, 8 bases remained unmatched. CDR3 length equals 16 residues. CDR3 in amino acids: CASRKLAGGVENIQYF. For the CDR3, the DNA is TGTGCCAGCAGAAAACTAGCGGGGGGCGTGGAAAACATTCAGTACTTC. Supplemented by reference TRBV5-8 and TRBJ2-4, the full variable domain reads EAGVTQSPTHLIKTRGQQATLRCSPISGHTSVYWYQQALGLGLQFLLWYDEGEERNRGNFPPRFSGRQFPNYSSELNVNALELEDSALYLCASRKLAGGVENIQYFGAGTRLSVL.

CDR3 in amino acids: CASSPSRVGPPLHF. The CDR3, as DNA: TGTGCCAGCAGCCCCAGCAGGGTTGGGCCACCCCTCCACTTT. This chain joins TRBV7-2 and TRBJ1-6; perhaps TRBD1 as D (5 bases). V dropped 5 bases and J dropped 11 bases, with 16 bases sitting between them. Germline V CDR1 and CDR2: SGHTA, FQGNSA. CDR3 length: 14 amino acids.

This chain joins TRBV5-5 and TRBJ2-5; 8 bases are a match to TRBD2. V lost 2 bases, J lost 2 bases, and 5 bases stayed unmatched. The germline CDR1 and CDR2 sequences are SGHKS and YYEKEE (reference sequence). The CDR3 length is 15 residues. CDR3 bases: TGTGCCAGCAGCTTATATGGACTAGCACAAGAGACCCAGTACTTC. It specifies CASSLYGLAQETQYF.

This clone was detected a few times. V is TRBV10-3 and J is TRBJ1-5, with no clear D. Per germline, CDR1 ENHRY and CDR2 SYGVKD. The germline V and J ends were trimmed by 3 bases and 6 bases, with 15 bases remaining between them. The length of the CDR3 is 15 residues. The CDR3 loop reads CAISDGKRGSQPQHF. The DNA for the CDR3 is TGTGCCATCAGTGATGGAAAGCGTGGAAGTCAGCCCCAGCATTTT.

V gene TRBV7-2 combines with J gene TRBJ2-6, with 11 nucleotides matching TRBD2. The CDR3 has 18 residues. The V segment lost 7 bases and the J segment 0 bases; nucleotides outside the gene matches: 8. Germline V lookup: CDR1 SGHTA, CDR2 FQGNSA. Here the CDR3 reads CASKGTSGGFSGANVLTF. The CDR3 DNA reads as TGTGCCAGCAAGGGAACTAGCGGGGGATTCTCTGGGGCCAACGTCCTGACTTTC.

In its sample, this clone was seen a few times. The CDR3 DNA sequence: TGTGCCAGCAGCTTAGCGAGGGGGTTCCGGGAAAAACTGTTTTTT. Its translation: CASSLARGFREKLFF. This chain links TRBV11-2 with TRBJ1-4, with D maybe TRBD1 (6 bases). The V gene lost 1 base and the J gene lost 8 bases, with 14 bases spanning the gap. This CDR3 spans 15 amino acids. Germline lookup yields CDR1 SGHAT and CDR2 FQNNGV.

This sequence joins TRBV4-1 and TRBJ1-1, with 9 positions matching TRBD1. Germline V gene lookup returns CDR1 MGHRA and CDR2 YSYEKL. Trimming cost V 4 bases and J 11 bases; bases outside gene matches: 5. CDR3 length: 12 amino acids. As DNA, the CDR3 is TGCGCCAGCAGCCCACGGGACAGGGCGGCTTTCTTT. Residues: CASSPRDRAAFF.

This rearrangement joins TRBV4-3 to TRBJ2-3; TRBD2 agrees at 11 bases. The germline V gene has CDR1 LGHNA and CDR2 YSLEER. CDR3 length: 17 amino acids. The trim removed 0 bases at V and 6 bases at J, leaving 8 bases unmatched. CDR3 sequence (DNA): TGCGCCAGCAGCCAAGATATTCTAGCGGGGGGTGCGGATACGCAGTATTTT. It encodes CASSQDILAGGADTQYF.

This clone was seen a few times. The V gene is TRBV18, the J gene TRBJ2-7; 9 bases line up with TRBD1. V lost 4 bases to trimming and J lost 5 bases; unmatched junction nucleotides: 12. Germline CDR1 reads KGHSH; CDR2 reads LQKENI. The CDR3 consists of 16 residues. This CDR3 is CASSLRSGTGNHEQYF. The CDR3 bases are TGTGCCAGCTCACTCCGATCCGGGACAGGGAACCACGAGCAGTACTTC.

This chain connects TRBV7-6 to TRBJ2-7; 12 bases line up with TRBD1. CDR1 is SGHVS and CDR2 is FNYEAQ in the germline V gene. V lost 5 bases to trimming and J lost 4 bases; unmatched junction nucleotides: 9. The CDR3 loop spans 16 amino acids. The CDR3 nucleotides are TGTGCCAGCAGCAAGGTTGGGGGACAGGGGGCTTACGAGCAGTACTTC. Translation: CASSKVGGQGAYEQYF.

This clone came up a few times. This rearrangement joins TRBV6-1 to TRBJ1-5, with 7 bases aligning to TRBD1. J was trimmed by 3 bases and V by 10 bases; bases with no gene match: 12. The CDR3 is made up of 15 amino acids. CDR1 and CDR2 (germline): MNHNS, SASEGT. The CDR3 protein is CATGPTGRDNQPQHF. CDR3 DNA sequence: TGTGCCACCGGACCGACAGGGAGAGACAATCAGCCCCAGCATTTT.

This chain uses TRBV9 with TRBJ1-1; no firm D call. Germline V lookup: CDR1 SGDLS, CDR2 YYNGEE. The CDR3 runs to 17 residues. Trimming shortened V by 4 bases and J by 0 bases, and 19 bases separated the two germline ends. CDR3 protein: CASSPNPGREMNTEAFF. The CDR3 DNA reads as TGTGCCAGCAGCCCAAACCCCGGGCGGGAAATGAACACTGAAGCTTTCTTT.

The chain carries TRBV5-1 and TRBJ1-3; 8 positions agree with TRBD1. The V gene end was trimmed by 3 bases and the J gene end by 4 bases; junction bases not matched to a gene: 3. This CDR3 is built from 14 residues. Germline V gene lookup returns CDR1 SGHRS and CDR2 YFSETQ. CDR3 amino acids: CASSSGQGGNTIYF. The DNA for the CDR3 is TGCGCCAGCAGCTCCGGACAGGGAGGAAACACCATATATTTT.

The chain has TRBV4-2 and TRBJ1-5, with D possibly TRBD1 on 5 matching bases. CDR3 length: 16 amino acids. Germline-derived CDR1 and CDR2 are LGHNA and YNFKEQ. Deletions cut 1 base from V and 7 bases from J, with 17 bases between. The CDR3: CASSQGGMGGDQPQHF. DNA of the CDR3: TGTGCCAGCAGCCAAGGTGGGATGGGGGGGGACCAGCCCCAGCATTTT.

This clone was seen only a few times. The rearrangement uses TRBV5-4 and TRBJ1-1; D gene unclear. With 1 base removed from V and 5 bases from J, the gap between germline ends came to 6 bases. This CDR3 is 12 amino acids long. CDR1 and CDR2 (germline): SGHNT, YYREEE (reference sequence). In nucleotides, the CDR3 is TGTGCCAGCAGCTTGCCGGGAACTGAAGCTTTCTTT. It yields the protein CASSLPGTEAFF. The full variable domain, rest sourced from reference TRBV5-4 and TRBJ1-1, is ETGVTQSPTHLIKTRGQQVTLRCSSQSGHNTVSWYQQALGQGPQFIFQYYREEENGRGNFPPRFSGLQFPNYSSELNVNALELDDSALYLCASSLPGTEAFFGQGTRLTVV.

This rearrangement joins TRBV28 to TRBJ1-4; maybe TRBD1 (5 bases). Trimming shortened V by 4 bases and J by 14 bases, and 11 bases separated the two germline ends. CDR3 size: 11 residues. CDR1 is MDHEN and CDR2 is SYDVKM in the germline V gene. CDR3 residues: CASSSSGYLFF. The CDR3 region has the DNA TGTGCCAGCAGTTCCTCAGGGTATCTGTTTTTT.

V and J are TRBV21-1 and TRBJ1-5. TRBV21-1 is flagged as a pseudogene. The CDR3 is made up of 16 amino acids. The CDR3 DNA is TGTGCCAGCAGCAAAGAGGACTTCTTTAGCAATCAGCCCCAGCATTTT. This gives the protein CASSKEDFFSNQPQHF.

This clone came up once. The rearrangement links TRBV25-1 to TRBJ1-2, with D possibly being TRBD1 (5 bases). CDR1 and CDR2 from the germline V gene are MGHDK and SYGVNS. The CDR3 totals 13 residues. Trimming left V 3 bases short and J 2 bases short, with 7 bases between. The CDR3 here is CASSETENYGYTF. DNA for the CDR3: TGTGCCAGCAGTGAGACAGAAAACTATGGCTACACCTTC.